The subject of this entry is one TCR beta chain. V was cut by 10 bases and J by 5 bases, with 20 bases left in between. The germline gives CDR1 LNHDA, CDR2 SQIVND (reference sequence). The CDR3 contains 14 residues. These data originate in a study of blood T cell repertoires in COVID-19. The overall study: COVID-19 samples collected from the United States, Italy and Spain covered acute and convalescent phases.

Per the original methods: Quantification of nucleated cells was approximated via reference gene primer amplification. Profiled with immunoSEQ multiplex PCR; TCRdb holds only in-frame clones, not every one. V and J calls and clone size are copied from that table; D and trimming were computed from the DNA. Of a few hundred thousand clones in the sample, more than 85% were seen once. The TCR originated in a woman in her 70s with active or convalescent COVID-19. Sequencing was performed on peripheral blood. This rearrangement joins TRBV19 to TRBJ1-1; TRBD1 might be the D (5 bases). The CDR3 region has the DNA TGTGCCATTTTACCCAGGGTAGGTGGAACTGAAGCTTTCTTT. Translation: CAILPRVGGTEAFF.